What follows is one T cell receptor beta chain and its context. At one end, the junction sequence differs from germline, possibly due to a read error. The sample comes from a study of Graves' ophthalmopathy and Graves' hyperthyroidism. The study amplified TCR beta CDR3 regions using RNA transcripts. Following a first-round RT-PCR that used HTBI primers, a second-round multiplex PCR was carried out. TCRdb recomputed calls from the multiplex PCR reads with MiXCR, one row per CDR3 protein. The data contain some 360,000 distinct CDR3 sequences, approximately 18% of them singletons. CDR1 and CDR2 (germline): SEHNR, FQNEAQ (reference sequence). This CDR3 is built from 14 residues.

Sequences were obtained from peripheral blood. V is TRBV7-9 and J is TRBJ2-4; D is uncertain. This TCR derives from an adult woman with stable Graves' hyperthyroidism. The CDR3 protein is CASSFFSTLNIKYF. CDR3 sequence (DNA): TGTGCCAGCAGCTTCTTCAGCACACTCAACATTAAGTACTTC.